Below are 28 T cell receptor beta chains sequenced from a single sample in a study of T-cell reconstitution after alpha-beta-depleted transplantation in children. During its preparation, the TCRbeta library received unique molecular identifiers. TCRdb re-called the PCR reads with MiXCR, one entry per CDR3 protein. The repertoire consists of some 240,000 distinct CDR3 sequences, with 12% occurring once and the leading ten covering 2% to 3%. Sample: PBMCs from the stem cell graft donor, taken from the stem cell graft. Every receptor here comes from a human donor who donated a stem cell graft to a child with acute lymphoblastic leukemia.

This clonotype has a count of ten or more. The CDR3 region is CASGPGGSYEQYF. The CDR3 DNA reads as TGTGCCAGCGGGCCAGGGGGCTCCTACGAGCAGTACTTC. V is TRBV6-5 and J is TRBJ2-7; 7 bases match TRBD1. This CDR3 has 13 amino acids. J lost 0 bases, V lost 8 bases, and 4 bases had no gene match. Germline V CDR1 and CDR2: MNHEY, SVGAGI.

This clonotype was recorded at least ten times. CDR3 protein: CASSLGTSGSRQAKNIQYF. As DNA, the CDR3 is TGCGCCAGCAGCTTGGGGACTAGCGGGAGTAGGCAAGCCAAAAACATTCAGTACTTC. The chain recombines TRBV5-1 with TRBJ2-4; 13 positions match TRBD2. Germline V lookup: CDR1 SGHRS, CDR2 YFSETQ. The CDR3 has 19 amino acids. V lost 0 bases to trimming and J lost 0 bases; unmatched junction nucleotides: 6.

About this clonotype: This may come from a read error, since a much larger clone is one base off. V usage is TRBV5-6 and J usage is TRBJ1-2; the D is unclear. In germline, CDR1 is SGHDT, CDR2 YYEEEE. The CDR3 has 13 residues. DNA for the CDR3: TGTGCCAGCAGCTTGGCGGCTAACTTTGGCTACACCTTC. It encodes CASSLAANFGYTF.

In regard to this clonotype: Just one base apart from a much larger clone, this may be a read error. J is TRBJ2-5 and V is TRBV19; D possibly uses TRBD1 or TRBD2 (7 bases each). Germline V lookup: CDR1 LNHDA, CDR2 SQIVND (reference sequence). This CDR3 has 16 residues. Trimming removed 5 bases from V and 5 bases from J, with 21 bases in between. CDR3 nucleotides: TGTGCCAGTAGTCCCCACTGGGCAGGGGGGGCGGAGACCCAGTACTTC. Translated, it gives CASSPHWAGGAETQYF.

In its sample, this clonotype was seen many times. This chain joins TRBV28 and TRBJ2-3; D gene ambiguous. The length of the CDR3 is 12 residues. V gave up 7 bases and J gave up 4 bases, with 9 bases separating them. The germline CDR1 and CDR2 sequences are MDHEN and SYDVKM. CDR3: CASTVAADTQYF. The DNA of the CDR3 is TGTGCCAGCACGGTGGCGGCAGATACGCAGTATTTT.

The V call is TRBV20-1, the J call TRBJ2-4; a weak D match, TRBD1 (7 bases). Trimming removed 5 bases from V and 0 bases from J, with 26 bases in between. Per the germline V gene, CDR1 is DFQATT and CDR2 is SNEGSKA (reference sequence). The CDR3 is made up of 19 amino acids. CDR3 residues: CSADRIANYRGLAKNIQYF. The CDR3 region has the DNA TGCAGTGCTGACCGGATCGCTAATTACAGGGGACTAGCCAAAAACATTCAGTACTTC.

This clonotype was found many times. The gene calls are TRBV28 and TRBJ2-7, with unresolved D. The germline CDR1 and CDR2 sequences are MDHEN and SYDVKM. The CDR3 length is 13 residues. With 4 bases removed from V and 5 bases from J, the gap between germline ends came to 12 bases. CDR3 in amino acids: CASSSTQPDEQYF. The CDR3 nucleotides are TGTGCCAGCAGTTCCACTCAACCGGACGAGCAGTACTTC. Based on the CDR3 plus reference TRBV28 and TRBJ2-7, the full variable domain is DVKVTQSSRYLVKRTGEKVFLECVQDMDHENMFWYRQDPGLGLRLIYFSYDVKMKEKGDIPEGYSVSREKKERFSLILESASTNQTSMYLCASSSTQPDEQYFGPGTRLTVT.

This clonotype was recorded many times. The rearrangement joins TRBV15 to TRBJ2-7; D may be TRBD2 (5 bases). The CDR3 contains 14 residues. V gave up 0 bases and J gave up 2 bases, with 8 bases separating them. Germline CDR1 and CDR2: LNHNV and YYDKDF (reference sequence). CDR3 in DNA: TGTGCCACCAGCAGAGAGAGGGTAACCTACGAGCAGTACTTC. Translation gives CATSRERVTYEQYF.

This clonotype was picked up many times. V is TRBV7-9 and J is TRBJ2-1, with D maybe TRBD2 (6 bases). The germline gives CDR1 SEHNR, CDR2 FQNEAQ (reference sequence). The CDR3 loop spans 17 amino acids. V gave up 1 base and J gave up 1 base, with 14 bases separating them. CDR3 nucleotides: TGTGCCAGCAGCTTAGTCGGAGGGATTGGGTCCTACAATGAGCAGTTCTTC. Encoded protein: CASSLVGGIGSYNEQFF.

The chain is built from TRBV20-1 and TRBJ2-5, with D possibly called TRBD1 or TRBD2 (6 bases each). Germline values: CDR1 DFQATT, CDR2 SNEGSKA (reference sequence). This CDR3 has 15 amino acids. V lost 3 bases and J 4 bases, leaving 18 bases between the germline ends. For the CDR3, the DNA is TGCAGTGCTAGTATTCCGGAAGGGGGGAGAGAGACCCAGTACTTC. Protein sequence: CSASIPEGGRETQYF.

This clonotype was seen many times. The rearrangement uses TRBV7-9 and TRBJ2-7; no clear D gene. V lost 0 bases and J 2 bases, leaving 8 bases between the germline ends. Germline CDR1 reads SEHNR; CDR2 reads FQNEAQ (reference sequence). The CDR3 totals 14 residues. CDR3 amino acids: CASSLATKPYEQYF. The CDR3 DNA reads as TGTGCCAGCAGCTTAGCTACGAAACCCTACGAGCAGTACTTC. Together with reference TRBV7-9 and TRBJ2-7, the CDR3 gives the full variable domain: DTGVSQNPRHKITKRGQNVTFRCDPISEHNRLYWYRQTLGQGPEFLTYFQNEAQLEKSRLLSDRFSAERPKGSFSTLEIQRTEQGDSAMYLCASSLATKPYEQYFGPGTRLTVT.

This clonotype appeared a few times. J is TRBJ1-2 and V is TRBV5-6; possible D gene TRBD1, 5 bases. The CDR3 is 14 amino acids. Per germline, CDR1 SGHDT and CDR2 YYEEEE. Trimming took off 0 bases at V and 5 bases at J, with 11 bases between the two ends. The CDR3 sequence: CASSLGARDYGYTF. As DNA, the CDR3 is TGTGCCAGCAGCTTGGGAGCCAGGGATTATGGCTACACCTTC.

This clonotype was recorded many times. The DNA of the CDR3 is TGTGCCAGCAGTTTCGTGGAGAATGGCTACGAGCAGTACTTC. The encoded protein is CASSFVENGYEQYF. The chain links TRBV12-3 or TRBV12-4 to TRBJ2-7; D is unclear. CDR3 length: 14 residues. The V gene lost 3 bases and the J gene lost 3 bases, with 12 bases spanning the gap.

A few counts support this clonotype. This rearrangement joins TRBV11-2 to TRBJ2-7; D not certain. Germline CDR1 reads SGHAT; CDR2 reads FQNNGV. There are 13 residues in the CDR3. V was pared by 6 bases and J by 3 bases, with 12 bases between. As DNA, the CDR3 is TGTGCCAGCAGTCCTACAGAGTTCTACGAGCAGTACTTC. It translates to CASSPTEFYEQYF.

This clonotype has more than one count but fewer than ten. In nucleotides, the CDR3 is TGCAGTGCGTCCCCTATTTATGAACAGGCGAAAAACATTCAGTACTTC. It encodes CSASPIYEQAKNIQYF. The V and J genes are TRBV20-1 and TRBJ2-4, with a tentative D call TRBD1 (5 bases). V was trimmed by 6 bases and J by 4 bases, leaving 22 bases between them. CDR3 length: 16 residues. Germline V gene lookup returns CDR1 DFQATT and CDR2 SNEGSKA (reference sequence).

In this sample, this clonotype turned up many times. This chain links TRBV20-1 with TRBJ2-5; 7 bases are shared with TRBD2. V lost 0 bases and J lost 0; bases outside the gene matches: 4. From germline, CDR1 is DFQATT and CDR2 SNEGSKA (reference sequence). CDR3 length equals 15 residues. The CDR3 loop is CSARDQAGYQETQYF. The DNA for the CDR3 is TGCAGTGCTAGAGACCAAGCGGGGTACCAAGAGACCCAGTACTTC.

This clonotype appeared many times. This rearrangement joins TRBV12-3 or TRBV12-4 to TRBJ2-1; 7 bases are a match to TRBD2. CDR3 length: 12 residues. The junction had 6 bases not matched to a gene; V was cut back by 5 bases and J by 11 bases. The CDR3 region is CASSALAEKQFF. For the CDR3, the DNA is TGTGCCAGCAGTGCCCTAGCGGAGAAGCAGTTCTTC.

Many counts were recorded for this clonotype. The chain combines TRBV6-1 with TRBJ2-7; D call uncertain. Germline-derived CDR1 and CDR2 are MNHNS and SASEGT. Trimming took off 1 base at V and 4 bases at J, with 14 bases between the two ends. This CDR3 spans 15 amino acids. The CDR3 coding sequence is TGTGCCAGCAGTGAAGGAAGCCCCGTTTTTTACGAGCAGTACTTC. Protein sequence: CASSEGSPVFYEQYF.

The chain uses TRBV4-2 and TRBJ2-7; TRBD1 matches 7 bases. Germline trimming cut 6 bases from V and 5 bases from J; bases unmatched to any gene: 7. The CDR3 has 13 residues. CDR1 is LGHNA and CDR2 is YNFKEQ in the germline V gene. CDR3 DNA: TGTGCCAGCAGTCCGACAGGGATCAACGAGCAGTACTTC. This sequence encodes CASSPTGINEQYF.

At least ten counts were recorded for this clonotype. V usage is TRBV5-4 and J usage is TRBJ1-3; D perhaps matches TRBD1 (5 bases). CDR3 length: 17 amino acids. V lost 1 base, J lost 4 bases, and 18 bases lay in between. Germline V gives CDR1 SGHNT, CDR2 YYREEE (reference sequence). CDR3 amino acids: CASSLPGTSSQGNTIYF. Written as DNA, the CDR3 is TGTGCCAGCAGCTTGCCGGGGACTTCATCGCAAGGAAACACCATATATTTT.

This chain links TRBV9 with TRBJ1-4; D gene ambiguous. Per the germline V gene, CDR1 is SGDLS and CDR2 is YYNGEE. The V end was cut by 4 bases, the J end by 6 bases, with 16 bases between. CDR3 length: 15 residues. This CDR3 reads CASSPYSVGDEKLFF. The DNA of the CDR3 is TGTGCCAGCAGCCCGTACTCGGTTGGGGATGAAAAACTGTTTTTT.

In its sample, this clonotype was seen many times. The chain couples TRBV4-3 to TRBJ2-5, with TRBD2 matching over 10 bases. This CDR3 has 16 amino acids. Germline CDR1 and CDR2: LGHNA and YSLEER. V lost 2 bases to trimming and J lost 7 bases; unmatched junction nucleotides: 10. Here the CDR3 reads CASSQKRGGLSGTQYF. The CDR3 region has the DNA TGCGCCAGCAGCCAAAAGCGGGGGGGCCTATCAGGGACCCAGTACTTC.

This clonotype was found many times. The gene calls are TRBV5-1 and TRBJ2-1, with TRBD2 identical over 9 bases. With V trimmed by 4 bases and J by 12 bases, 17 bases remained unmatched. CDR3 length: 16 residues. Germline values: CDR1 SGHRS, CDR2 YFSETQ. The CDR3 region is CASSVDTSGPFLVQFF. Here the CDR3 DNA reads TGCGCCAGCAGCGTCGACACTAGCGGGCCTTTCCTGGTGCAGTTCTTC. The variable domain in full, completed from reference TRBV5-1 and TRBJ2-1, reads KAGVTQTPRYLIKTRGQQVTLSCSPISGHRSVSWYQQTPGQGLQFLFEYFSETQRNKGNFPGRFSGRQFSNSRSEMNVSTLELGDSALYLCASSVDTSGPFLVQFFGPGTRLTVL.

This clonotype was observed at least ten times. The chain employs TRBV24-1 and TRBJ2-2; D call uncertain. Per germline, CDR1 KGHDR and CDR2 SFDVKD. The CDR3 runs 15 residues. Trimming removed 5 bases at V and 0 bases at J, with 9 bases between. Written as DNA, the CDR3 is TGTGCCACCAGTGTTGCGGACCCGAACACCGGGGAGCTGTTTTTT. It specifies CATSVADPNTGELFF.

This clonotype was detected many times. The V call is TRBV5-1, the J call TRBJ2-7, with TRBD2 identical over 8 bases. J gave up 3 bases and V 2 bases, and 4 bases lay outside the gene matches. CDR3 length: 14 amino acids. Germline CDR1 reads SGHRS; CDR2 reads YFSETQ. CDR3 sequence (DNA): TGCGCCAGCAGCTTTGGTCGGGGGGGCTACGAGCAGTACTTC. It encodes CASSFGRGGYEQYF.

This clonotype was counted ten times or more. This chain links TRBV6-1 with TRBJ2-3, with 9 bases lining up with TRBD2. CDR3 length equals 15 residues. Germline values: CDR1 MNHNS, CDR2 SASEGT. V lost 6 bases and J lost 2; bases outside the gene matches: 6. CDR3 loop: CASRDGGGATDTQYF. CDR3 in DNA: TGTGCCAGCAGGGACGGCGGGGGGGCCACAGATACGCAGTATTTT.

This clonotype was counted many times. The chain couples TRBV29-1 to TRBJ2-7; 15 bases match TRBD2. The CDR3 length is 16 residues. Trimming cost V 5 bases and J 2 bases; bases outside gene matches: 7. Germline CDR1 reads SQVTM; CDR2 reads ANQGSEA. CDR3 sequence: CSVSGTSGRMTYEQYF. The CDR3 DNA follows: TGCAGCGTTAGTGGGACTAGCGGGAGGATGACCTACGAGCAGTACTTC.

This clonotype was recorded many times. This chain connects TRBV7-2 to TRBJ2-1; 7 positions match TRBD2. CDR3 size: 14 residues. With V trimmed by 1 base and J by 10 bases, 7 bases remained unmatched. Per germline, CDR1 SGHTA and CDR2 FQGNSA. CDR3 DNA: TGTGCCAGCAGCTTAGTGGGAGGGGCGGGGGAGCAGTTCTTC. As protein: CASSLVGGAGEQFF.